The source of this TCR beta chain is a study of shared clonotypes between healthy human individuals. Study findings and constraints: Estimated richness was generally greater in naive than memory subsets.

The CDR3 length is 15 residues. Germline loops: CDR1 SSHAT, CDR2 FNYEAQ (reference sequence). TCRdb's table, derived via immunoSEQ multiplex PCR, lists solely in-frame clones and lacks some. The sample yields millions of clones, roughly 92% seen once. In regard to this clone: Its antigen is undetermined. The junction shows a germline mismatch at one end, possibly a read error.

The receptor comes from a man between 18 and 29 years old in good health. The source material was naive CD4+ T cells sorted from blood. Subset given: CD45RA+ positively selected. J is TRBJ2-5 and V is TRBV7-7; TRBD1 matches 9 bases. The CDR3 bases are TGTGCTAGCAGCGAGTTGACAGGGGGAGTAGAGACCCAGTACTTC. As protein: CASSELTGGVETQYF. The full variable domain, in which reference TRBV7-7 and TRBJ2-5 provide the parts outside the CDR3, is GAGVSQSPRYKVTKRGQDVTLRCDPISSHATLYWYQQALGQGPEFLTYFNYEAQPDKSGLPSDRFSAERPEGSISTLTIQRTEQRDSAMYRCASSELTGGVETQYFGPGTRLLVL.